A single sample is the source of the 8 T cell receptor beta chains below, sequenced in a study of T-cell memory formation after mild COVID-19 (dated by TCRdb to the early 2020s). Library generation was performed with 5' RACE. Instrument on record: Illumina NovaSeq 6000. The public reads were reprocessed in TCRdb via fastp at Q25 and MiXCR, keeping in-frame beta chains. Each record represents a unique CDR3 protein, reported with the most common genes and DNA among its rows. The sample data list 200,000 to 300,000 distinct CDR3 sequences, and over 15% of these were observed just once. The ten largest clones represent around 21% of the sample. The sequencing sample was made of PBMCs or a T cell subset sorted from them (not recorded which). The receptor set was obtained from a man aged 18 to 30 who had mild COVID-19 (a few samples of this study predate the infection). The sample titles of this study are shuffled in the database, so cell type and time point are left out; the donor was told from shared clones.

The chain carries TRBV9 and TRBJ2-1; 10 nucleotides agree with TRBD2. CDR1 is SGDLS and CDR2 is YYNGEE in the germline V gene. This CDR3 comprises 16 residues. J was trimmed by 10 bases and V by 4 bases; bases with no gene match: 14. For the CDR3, the DNA is TGTGCCAGCAGCCCGCCCCTAGCGGGGGTCCAGTCGGAGCAGTTCTTC. This sequence encodes CASSPPLAGVQSEQFF.

In nucleotides, the CDR3 is TGTGCCAGCAGCGGGACTAGCGGGGGGATGAACACCGGGGAGCTGTTTTTT. Amino acid sequence: CASSGTSGGMNTGELFF. The V and J genes are TRBV9 and TRBJ2-2, with 14 bases lining up with TRBD2. Trimming cost V 3 bases and J 1 base; bases outside gene matches: 2. Looked up from germline, CDR1 is SGDLS and CDR2 is YYNGEE. The CDR3 sequence is 17 residues long.

This clonotype came up a few times. The V and J genes are TRBV7-8 and TRBJ2-6; D possibly uses TRBD1 or TRBD2 (5 bases each). The CDR3 spans 15 residues. V was pared by 5 bases and J by 4 bases, with 12 bases between. In germline, CDR1 is SGHVS, CDR2 FQNEAQ. CDR3 coding DNA: TGTGCCAGCAGCGGGGGTACTCGGGGGGCCAACGTCCTGACTTTC. It codes for CASSGGTRGANVLTF. Full variable domain (remainder filled in from reference TRBV7-8 and TRBJ2-6): GAGVSQSPRYKVAKRGQDVALRCDPISGHVSLFWYQQALGQGPEFLTYFQNEAQLDKSGLPSDRFFAERPEGSVSTLKIQRTQQEDSAVYLCASSGGTRGANVLTFGAGSRLTVL.

This clonotype was detected a few times. CDR3: CASSYSYGTNQPQHF. As DNA, the CDR3 is TGTGCCAGCAGTTACTCGTACGGGACTAATCAGCCCCAGCATTTT. The chain couples TRBV6-5 to TRBJ1-5; tentative D call: TRBD1 (5 bases). V gave up 0 bases and J gave up 4 bases, with 10 bases separating them. CDR1 MNHEY and CDR2 SVGAGI come from the germline V gene. The CDR3 runs 15 residues.

This clonotype was counted at least ten times. The CDR3 carries no conserved terminal phenylalanine or tryptophan, so it likely arises from a read error. It is unclear where the CDR3 begins or ends on the DNA, so no DNA is shown, and the CDR3 is as TCRdb lists it. The chain is built from TRBV20-1 and TRBJ2-1; the tabulated D call, TRBD2, remains unverified against the DNA. Termini included, the CDR3 measures 13 amino acids. From germline, CDR1 is DFQATT and CDR2 SNEGSKA (reference sequence). The chain's CDR3 is CSASLPHLAGGLL.

DNA for the CDR3: TGCAGCGCCCTAGGAAGGGGCTACTATGGCTACACCTTC. Encoded protein: CSALGRGYYGYTF. The genes are TRBV29-1 and TRBJ1-2; D may be TRBD1 (5 bases). Trimming left V 7 bases short and J 3 bases short, with 15 bases between. The CDR3 sequence is 13 residues long. Germline V gene sequence: CDR1 SQVTM, CDR2 ANQGSEA. Combining the CDR3 with reference TRBV29-1 and TRBJ1-2 gives the whole variable domain SAVISQKPSRDICQRGTSLTIQCQVDSQVTMMFWYRQQPGQSLTLIATANQGSEATYESGFVIDKFPISRPNLTFSTLTVSNMSPEDSSIYLCSALGRGYYGYTFGSGTRLTVV.

The chain joins TRBV3-1 to TRBJ2-6; D gene unclear. Between the trimmed V and J ends, which lost 4 bases and 2 bases, there was a span of 12 bases. The CDR3 has 16 amino acids. The germline V gene encodes CDR1 LGHDT and CDR2 YNNKEL (reference sequence). The CDR3 here is CASSRLRITGANVLTF. CDR3 in DNA: TGTGCCAGCAGCCGACTGAGGATCACTGGGGCCAACGTCCTGACTTTC.

The V and J genes are TRBV7-9 and TRBJ2-3, with a weak D call TRBD2 (5 bases). Looked up from germline, CDR1 is SEHNR and CDR2 is FQNEAQ (reference sequence). This CDR3 comprises 14 residues. V shed 2 bases and J shed 4 bases, with 10 bases lying between them. The CDR3 DNA is TGTGCCAGCAGCTTAACTAGTTTGCCAGATACGCAGTATTTT. This gives the protein CASSLTSLPDTQYF.